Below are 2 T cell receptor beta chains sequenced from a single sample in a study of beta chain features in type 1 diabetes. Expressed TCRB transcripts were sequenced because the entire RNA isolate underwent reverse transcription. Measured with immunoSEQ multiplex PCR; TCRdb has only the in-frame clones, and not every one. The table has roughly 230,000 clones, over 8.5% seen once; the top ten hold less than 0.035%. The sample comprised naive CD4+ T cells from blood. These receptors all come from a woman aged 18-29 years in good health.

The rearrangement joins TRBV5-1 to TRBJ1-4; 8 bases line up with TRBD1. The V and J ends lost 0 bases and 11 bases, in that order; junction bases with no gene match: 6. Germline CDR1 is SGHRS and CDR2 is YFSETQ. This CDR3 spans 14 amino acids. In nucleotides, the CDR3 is TGCGCCAGCAGCTTGGAGACGACAGGGGAGAAACTGTTTTTT. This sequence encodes CASSLETTGEKLFF.

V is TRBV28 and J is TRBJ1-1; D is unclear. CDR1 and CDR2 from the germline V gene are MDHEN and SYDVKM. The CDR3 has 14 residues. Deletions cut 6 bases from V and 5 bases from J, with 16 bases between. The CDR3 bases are TGTGCCAGCAGAGACCCTATGAGGGCGACTGAAGCTTTCTTT. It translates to CASRDPMRATEAFF.